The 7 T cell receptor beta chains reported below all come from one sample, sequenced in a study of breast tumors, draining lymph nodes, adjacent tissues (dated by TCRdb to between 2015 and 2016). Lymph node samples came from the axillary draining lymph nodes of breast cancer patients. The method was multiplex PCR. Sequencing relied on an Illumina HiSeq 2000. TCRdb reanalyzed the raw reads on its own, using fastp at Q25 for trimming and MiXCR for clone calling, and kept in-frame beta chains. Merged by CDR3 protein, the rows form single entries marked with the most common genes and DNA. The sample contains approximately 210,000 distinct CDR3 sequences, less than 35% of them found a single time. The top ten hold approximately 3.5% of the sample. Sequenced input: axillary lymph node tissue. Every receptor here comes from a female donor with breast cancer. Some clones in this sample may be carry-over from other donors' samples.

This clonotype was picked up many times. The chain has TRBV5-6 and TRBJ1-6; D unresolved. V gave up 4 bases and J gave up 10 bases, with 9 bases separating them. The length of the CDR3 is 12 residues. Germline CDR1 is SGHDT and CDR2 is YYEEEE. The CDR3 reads CASSRSISPLHF. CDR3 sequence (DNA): TGTGCCAGCAGCAGGTCAATCTCACCCCTCCACTTT. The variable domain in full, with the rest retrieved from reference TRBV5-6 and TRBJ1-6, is DAGVTQSPTHLIKTRGQQVTLRCSPKSGHDTVSWYQQALGQGPQFIFQYYEEEERQRGNFPDRFSGHQFPNYSSELNVNALLLGDSALYLCASSRSISPLHFGNGTRLTVT.

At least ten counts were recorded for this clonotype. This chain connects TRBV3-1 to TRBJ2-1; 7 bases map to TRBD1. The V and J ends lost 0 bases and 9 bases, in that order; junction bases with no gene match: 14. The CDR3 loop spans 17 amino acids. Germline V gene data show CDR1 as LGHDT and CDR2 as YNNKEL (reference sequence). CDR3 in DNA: TGTGCCAGCAGCCAAGATGTAACAGGGGCCGCCCTTGGTGAGCAGTTCTTC. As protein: CASSQDVTGAALGEQFF.

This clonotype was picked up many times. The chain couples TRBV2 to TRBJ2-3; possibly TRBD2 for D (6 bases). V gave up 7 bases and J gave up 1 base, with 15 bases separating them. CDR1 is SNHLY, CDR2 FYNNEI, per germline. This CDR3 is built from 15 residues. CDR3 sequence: CASTGTPSGTDTQYF. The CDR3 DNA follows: TGTGCCAGCACCGGGACTCCTTCGGGCACAGATACGCAGTATTTT.

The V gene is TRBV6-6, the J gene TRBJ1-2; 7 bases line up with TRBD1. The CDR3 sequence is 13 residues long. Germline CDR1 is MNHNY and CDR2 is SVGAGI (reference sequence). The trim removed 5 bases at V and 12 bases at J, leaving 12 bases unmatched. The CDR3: CASSRDRTSGNTF. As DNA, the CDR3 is TGTGCCAGCAGTCGGGACAGAACCTCTGGAAACACCTTC.

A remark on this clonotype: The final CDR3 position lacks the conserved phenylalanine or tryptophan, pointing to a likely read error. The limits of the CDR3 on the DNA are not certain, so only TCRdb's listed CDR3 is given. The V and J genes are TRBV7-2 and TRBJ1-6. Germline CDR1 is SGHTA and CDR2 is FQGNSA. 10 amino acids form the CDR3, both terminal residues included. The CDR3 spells CASSPPGGGV.

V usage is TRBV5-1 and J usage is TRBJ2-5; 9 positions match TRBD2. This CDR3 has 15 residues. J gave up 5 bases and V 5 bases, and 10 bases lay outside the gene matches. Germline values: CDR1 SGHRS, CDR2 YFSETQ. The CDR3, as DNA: TGCGCCAGCAGTCTCAGCGGGAGGTGGGACGAGACCCAGTACTTC. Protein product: CASSLSGRWDETQYF.

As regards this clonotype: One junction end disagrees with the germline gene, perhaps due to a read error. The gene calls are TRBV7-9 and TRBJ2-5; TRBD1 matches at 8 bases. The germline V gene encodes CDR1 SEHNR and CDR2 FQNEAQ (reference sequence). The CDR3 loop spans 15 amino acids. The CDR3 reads CASSLGQGNTDTQHF. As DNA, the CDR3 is TGTGCCAGCAGCTTAGGACAGGGGAACACAGATACGCAGCACTTC.